This is a list of T cell receptor beta chains from one sample in a study of glioma-infiltrating T cells after dendritic cell vaccination. Some clones are missing from TCRdb's copy, which holds only in-frame ones; the method was immunoSEQ multiplex PCR. The repertoire holds 85,000 to 100,000 clones, with over 80% as singletons. The sample in question was blood, obtained after dendritic cell vaccination. The receptors come from a human donor with glioblastoma. Each CDR3 is given with its conserved first and last residue. The order of the fields is D gene, V gene, J gene, clone size, CDR3 DNA, CDR3 protein. The D gene is left open where the match is weak. Clone size, where shown, is once, few, many, or a class for clones that have expanded.

TRBD1	TRBV2	TRBJ1-4	NA	TGTGCCACAACCAACGACAGGGCTCCGGGATATGAAAAACTGTTTTTT	CATTNDRAPGYEKLFF
TRBD2	TRBV6-6	TRBJ2-1	NA	TGTGCCAGCAGTTCAAGCGGGGCTGGGGGGGAGCAGTTCTTC	CASSSSGAGGEQFF
NA	TRBV25-1	TRBJ2-3	NA	TGTGCCAGCAGTGAATATTGGGGGAGCGGGGATACGCAGTATTTT	CASSEYWGSGDTQYF
NA	TRBV7-8	TRBJ2-1	few	TGTGCCAGCAGCCCGAGACTAGTCTCCTACAATGAGCAGTTCTTC	CASSPRLVSYNEQFF
NA	TRBV27	TRBJ1-2	once	TGTGCCAGCAGTTTAAAGGGGATAGGGGGCTACACCTTC	CASSLKGIGGYTF
TRBD2	TRBV14	TRBJ2-5	NA	TGTGCCAGCAGCCAAGACCTAGCGGGAGCGGAGACCCAGTACTTC	CASSQDLAGAETQYF
NA	TRBV6-5	TRBJ1-1	NA	TGTGCCAGCAGTTACCGGGGGGTCACTGAAGCTTTCTTT	CASSYRGVTEAFF
NA	TRBV16	TRBJ1-2	NA	TGTGCCAGCAGCCAGGGTCCGAGAGGAGGTAGGAACTATGGCTACACCTTC	CASSQGPRGGRNYGYTF
NA	TRBV19	TRBJ2-7	NA	TGTGCCAGTAGTATAAGAGGGCCGGGAAACGAGCAGTACTTC	CASSIRGPGNEQYF
NA	TRBV6-1	TRBJ2-7	NA	TGTGCCAGCAGGGAGGGCGGTGGACAGGCTTACGAGCAGTACTTC	CASREGGGQAYEQYF
TRBD1	TRBV19	TRBJ1-6	NA	TGTGCCAGCCAGGGACAGGGTAATTCACCCCTCCACTTT	CASQGQGNSPLHF
NA	TRBV29-1	TRBJ2-2	NA	TGCAGCGTTGGTCCCGCGACGAACACCGGGGAGCTGTTTTTT	CSVGPATNTGELFF
TRBD1	TRBV18	TRBJ2-5	NA	TGTGCCAGCTCACCCTTACAGGGGGCCGAGACCCAGTACTTC	CASSPLQGAETQYF
TRBD1	TRBV7-9	TRBJ2-7	NA	TGTGCCAGCACCTCCGCCGGGACAGGGGGGCACGAGCAGTACTTC	CASTSAGTGGHEQYF
NA	TRBV5-1	TRBJ2-2	once	TGCGCCAGCAGCTTGCTCGCAGGTATTAACACCGGGGAGCTGTTTTTT	CASSLLAGINTGELFF
NA	TRBV5-1	TRBJ2-7	few	TGCGCCAGCAGCTTGGTGGGGGCGGGGAGGGGCGAGCAGTACTTC	CASSLVGAGRGEQYF
TRBD1	TRBV11-1	TRBJ1-1	NA	TGTGCCAGCAGCTTTACAGGGGGCCCGAGGGCTTTCTTT	CASSFTGGPRAFF
TRBD1	TRBV5-4	TRBJ2-5	once	TGTGCCAGCAGCTCTGGGACAGAACTCTTCCAAGAGACCCAGTACTTC	CASSSGTELFQETQYF
TRBD2	TRBV5-1	TRBJ2-1	once	TGCGCCAGCAGCTTGGACCCTAGCGGTTCCTACAATGAGCAGTTCTTC	CASSLDPSGSYNEQFF
TRBD1	TRBV5-1	TRBJ1-2	NA	TGCGCCAGCAGCCATGGGGACAGGGAGGATGGCTACACCTTC	CASSHGDREDGYTF
NA	TRBV7-9	TRBJ1-2	NA	TGTGCCAGCAGCCCCGGGGGGGGGACGGGCGGCTACACCTTC	CASSPGGGTGGYTF
NA	TRBV19	TRBJ1-5	NA	TGTGCCAGTAGCTTGTGGGGCGCCAATAGCAATCAGCCCCAGCATTTT	CASSLWGANSNQPQHF
TRBD2	TRBV6-1	TRBJ2-5	once	TGTGCCAGCAGTGCAACACAGGGCTCCCGGGAGGGGACCCAGTACTTC	CASSATQGSREGTQYF
NA	TRBV5-1	TRBJ2-3	NA	TGCGCCAGCAGCCCACCGACTCTCACAGATACGCAGTATTTT	CASSPPTLTDTQYF
NA	TRBV30	TRBJ1-5	NA	TGTGCCTGGAGTGCCCAGGGGACTCAGCCCCAGCATTTT	CAWSAQGTQPQHF
NA	TRBV7-9	TRBJ1-6	NA	TGTGCCAGCAGCTTAGGTTTCGATTCACCCCTCCACTTT	CASSLGFDSPLHF
NA	TRBV6-5	TRBJ1-6	NA	TGTGCCAGCAGTTCCAGGGCGGGGGTTAATTCACCCCTCCACTTT	CASSSRAGVNSPLHF
TRBD2	TRBV5-1	TRBJ2-5	once	TGCGCCAGCACCCCCGGGGGGGACGGGGAGACCCAGTACTTC	CASTPGGDGETQYF
TRBD1	TRBV9	TRBJ2-1	NA	TGTGCCAGCAGCGGACAGGGGAGCTCCTACAATGAGCAGTTCTTC	CASSGQGSSYNEQFF
TRBD1	TRBV2	TRBJ1-1	NA	TGTGCCAGCAGACCTGCTCCGGGGACAGGGGCCACTGAAGCTTTCTTT	CASRPAPGTGATEAFF
NA	TRBV5-6	TRBJ1-2	NA	TGTGCCAGCAGCCCAGACAGAGCCTATGGCTACACCTTC	CASSPDRAYGYTF
TRBD1	TRBV5-1	TRBJ1-6	NA	TGCGCCAGCAGCTTACAGGGGATTAATTCACCCCTCCACTTT	CASSLQGINSPLHF
TRBD2	TRBV18	TRBJ2-3	NA	TGTGCCAGCTCACCTATGACGCGGGGGGGCCTTAATACGCAGTATTTT	CASSPMTRGGLNTQYF
NA	TRBV6-5	TRBJ1-2	NA	TGTGCCATCTCCTCGACAGTTTCCTATGGCTACACCTTC	CAISSTVSYGYTF
NA	TRBV5-1	TRBJ2-1	NA	TGCGCCAGCAGCTTGGATAGCACGCGTGAGCAGTTCTTC	CASSLDSTREQFF
NA	TRBV5-1	TRBJ1-4	NA	TGCGCCAGCAGCTTGGGGGGGGTGAGGAATGAAAAACTGTTTTTT	CASSLGGVRNEKLFF
TRBD2	TRBV7-2	TRBJ2-3	once	TGTGCCAGCAGCTTAGGACTAGCGGGGGGAACAGATACGCAGTATTTT	CASSLGLAGGTDTQYF
NA	TRBV5-6	TRBJ1-2	once	TGTGCCAGCGGCTTGGCGGTGGGAGGGGGCTACACCTTC	CASGLAVGGGYTF
TRBD2	TRBV28	TRBJ2-2	NA	TGTGCCAGCAGGGGACATACTAGCGGGAGCGCCGGGGAGCTGTTTTTT	CASRGHTSGSAGELFF
NA	TRBV18	TRBJ2-1	once	TGTGCCAGCTCACCATTCAGCTCCTACAATGAGCAGTTCTTC	CASSPFSSYNEQFF
TRBD1	TRBV29-1	TRBJ1-5	NA	TGCAGCGTGACAGGGACGGACCAGGTCCAGCATTTT	CSVTGTDQVQHF
TRBD1	TRBV10-2	TRBJ2-5	NA	TGCGCCAGCAAAGGACAGGGGGAGGCAGAGACCCAGTACTTC	CASKGQGEAETQYF
TRBD2	TRBV4-1	TRBJ2-7	NA	TGCGCCAGCAGCCTCGGACTAGCGGGAGCCTACGAGCAGTACTTC	CASSLGLAGAYEQYF
TRBD1	TRBV7-9	TRBJ2-3	NA	TGTGCCAGCAGCTTGGGGGGGACAGGGACAGATACGCAGTATTTT	CASSLGGTGTDTQYF
NA	TRBV5-1	TRBJ2-2	NA	TGCGCCAGCAGCTTGGCGGGATACACCGGGGAGCTGTTTTTT	CASSLAGYTGELFF
TRBD1	TRBV19	TRBJ1-2	NA	TGTGCCAGTAGTATACTGGGTGGGACAGGGGATGGCTACACCTTC	CASSILGGTGDGYTF
TRBD1	TRBV4-2	TRBJ1-2	NA	TGTGCCAGCAGCCCCCACAGGGGGTTCGGCTATGGCTACACCTTC	CASSPHRGFGYGYTF